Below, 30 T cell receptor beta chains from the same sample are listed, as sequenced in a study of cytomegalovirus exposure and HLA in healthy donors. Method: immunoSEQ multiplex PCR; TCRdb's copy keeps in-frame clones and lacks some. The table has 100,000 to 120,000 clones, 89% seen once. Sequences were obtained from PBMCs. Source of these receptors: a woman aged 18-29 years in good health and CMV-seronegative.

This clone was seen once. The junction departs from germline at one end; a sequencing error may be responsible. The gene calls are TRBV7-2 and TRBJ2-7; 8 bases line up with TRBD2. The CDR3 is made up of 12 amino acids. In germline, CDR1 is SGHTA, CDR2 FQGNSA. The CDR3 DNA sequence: TGTGCCAGCAGCTTAGCGGGCGGGAGGCCTAACTTC. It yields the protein CASSLAGGRPNF.

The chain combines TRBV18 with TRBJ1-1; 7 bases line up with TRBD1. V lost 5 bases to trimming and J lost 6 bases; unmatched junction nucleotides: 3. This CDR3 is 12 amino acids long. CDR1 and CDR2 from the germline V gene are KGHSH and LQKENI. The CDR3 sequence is CASSAGQSEAFF. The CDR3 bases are TGTGCCAGCTCAGCGGGACAGTCTGAAGCTTTCTTT.

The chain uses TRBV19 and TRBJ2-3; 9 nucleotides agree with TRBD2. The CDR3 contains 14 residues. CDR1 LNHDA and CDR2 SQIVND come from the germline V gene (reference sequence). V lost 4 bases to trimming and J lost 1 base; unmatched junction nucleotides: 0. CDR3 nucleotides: TGTGCCAGTAGTACTAGCGGGGGCACAGATACGCAGTATTTT. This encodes CASSTSGGTDTQYF.

The CDR3, as DNA: TGTGCCAGCAGACCCAGGGGGCGCGATACTGAAGCTTTCTTT. Translation: CASRPRGRDTEAFF. This chain links TRBV6-5 with TRBJ1-1, with TRBD1 matching 8 bases. Germline-derived CDR1 and CDR2 are MNHEY and SVGAGI. The length of the CDR3 is 14 residues. Trimming removed 6 bases from V and 5 bases from J; junction bases left unmatched: 8.

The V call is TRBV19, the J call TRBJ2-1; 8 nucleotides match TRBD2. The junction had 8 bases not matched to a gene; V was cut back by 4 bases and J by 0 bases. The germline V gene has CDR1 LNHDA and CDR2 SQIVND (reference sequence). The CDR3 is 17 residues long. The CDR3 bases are TGTGCCAGTAGTAGCGGGGGGCGGCTAAGCTCCTACAATGAGCAGTTCTTC. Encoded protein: CASSSGGRLSSYNEQFF.

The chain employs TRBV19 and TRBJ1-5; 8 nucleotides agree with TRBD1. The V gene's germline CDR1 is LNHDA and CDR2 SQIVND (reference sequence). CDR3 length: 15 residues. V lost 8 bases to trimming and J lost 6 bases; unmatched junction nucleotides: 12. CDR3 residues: CASLRSGGASQPQHF. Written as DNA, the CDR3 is TGTGCCAGTCTCAGATCAGGGGGCGCCAGTCAGCCCCAGCATTTT.

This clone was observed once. CDR3 DNA: TGTGCCAGTAGCCCTCCGGGACAGGGGTACAATGAGCAGTTCTTC. Translating gives CASSPPGQGYNEQFF. The chain recombines TRBV19 with TRBJ2-1, with 10 bases matching TRBD1. V was clipped by 6 bases and J by 4 bases; unmatched bases: 6. Germline V lookup: CDR1 LNHDA, CDR2 SQIVND (reference sequence). The CDR3 is made up of 15 amino acids.

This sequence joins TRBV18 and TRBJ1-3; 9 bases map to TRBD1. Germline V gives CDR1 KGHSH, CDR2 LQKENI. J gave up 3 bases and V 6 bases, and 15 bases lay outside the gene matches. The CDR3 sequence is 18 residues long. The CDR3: CASSAAGTGNGGGNTIYF. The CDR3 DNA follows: TGTGCCAGCTCCGCAGCCGGGACAGGGAACGGAGGTGGAAACACCATATATTTT.

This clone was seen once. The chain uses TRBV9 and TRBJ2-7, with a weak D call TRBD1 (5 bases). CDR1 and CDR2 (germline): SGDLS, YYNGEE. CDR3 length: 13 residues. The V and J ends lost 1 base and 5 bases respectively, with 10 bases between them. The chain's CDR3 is CASSVQGPDEQYF. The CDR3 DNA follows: TGTGCCAGCAGCGTACAGGGCCCTGACGAGCAGTACTTC.

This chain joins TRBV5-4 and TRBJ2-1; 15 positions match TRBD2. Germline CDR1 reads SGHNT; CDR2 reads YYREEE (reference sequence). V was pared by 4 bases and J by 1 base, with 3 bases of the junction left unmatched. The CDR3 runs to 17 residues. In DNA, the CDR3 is TGTGCCAGCAGCACGGGACTAGCGGGGGGATCCTACAATGAGCAGTTCTTC. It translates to CASSTGLAGGSYNEQFF.

The CDR3 bases are TGTGCCAGCAGCCTCCGAAGAACGACAGGGACATCACAGCCCCAGCATTTT. Protein sequence: CASSLRRTTGTSQPQHF. The chain has TRBV7-8 and TRBJ1-5, with TRBD1 matching 7 bases. The CDR3 has 17 amino acids. V lost 5 bases, J lost 7 bases, and 17 bases stayed unmatched. CDR1 SGHVS and CDR2 FQNEAQ come from the germline V gene.

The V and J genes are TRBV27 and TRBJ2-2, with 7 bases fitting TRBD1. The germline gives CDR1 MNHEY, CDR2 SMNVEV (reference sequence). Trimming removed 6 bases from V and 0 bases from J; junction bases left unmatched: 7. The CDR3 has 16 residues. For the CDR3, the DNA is TGTGCCAGCAGCCACCAGGGGGTGCCGAACACCGGGGAGCTGTTTTTT. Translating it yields CASSHQGVPNTGELFF.

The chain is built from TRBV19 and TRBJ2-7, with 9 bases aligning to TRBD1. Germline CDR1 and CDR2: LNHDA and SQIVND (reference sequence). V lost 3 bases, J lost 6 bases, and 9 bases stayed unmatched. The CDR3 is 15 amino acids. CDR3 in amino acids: CASSILAGQGSEQYF. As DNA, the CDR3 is TGTGCCAGTAGTATTTTGGCGGGACAGGGAAGCGAGCAGTACTTC.

This CDR3 is CASSLTVLAGGSEEQYF. The CDR3 coding sequence is TGTGCCAGCAGTTTGACGGTACTAGCGGGGGGTTCTGAGGAGCAGTACTTC. The V gene is TRBV6-4, the J gene TRBJ2-7, with TRBD2 identical over 12 bases. The CDR3 runs 17 residues. Germline V lookup: CDR1 MRHNA, CDR2 SNTAGT. J lost 7 bases, V lost 5 bases, and 15 bases had no gene match.

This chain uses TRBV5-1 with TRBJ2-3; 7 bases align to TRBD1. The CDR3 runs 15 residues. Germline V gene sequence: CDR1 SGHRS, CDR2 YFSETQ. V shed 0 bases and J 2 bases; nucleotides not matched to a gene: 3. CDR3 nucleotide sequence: TGCGCCAGCAGCTTGGGACAGGGATCCACAGATACGCAGTATTTT. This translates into CASSLGQGSTDTQYF.

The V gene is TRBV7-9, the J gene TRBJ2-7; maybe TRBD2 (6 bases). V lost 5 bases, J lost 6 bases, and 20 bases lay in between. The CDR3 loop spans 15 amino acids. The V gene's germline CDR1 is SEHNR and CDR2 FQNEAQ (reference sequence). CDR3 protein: CASSRTSRSSSEQYF. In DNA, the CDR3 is TGTGCCAGCAGCCGAACTAGCCGATCTTCGTCCGAGCAGTACTTC.

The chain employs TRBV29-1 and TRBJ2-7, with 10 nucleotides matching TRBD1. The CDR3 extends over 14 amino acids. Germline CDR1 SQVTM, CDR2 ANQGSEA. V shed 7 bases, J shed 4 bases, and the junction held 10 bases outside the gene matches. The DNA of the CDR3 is TGCAGCGCTGGGACAGGGGTCCTTGGTTACGAGCAGTACTTC. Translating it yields CSAGTGVLGYEQYF.

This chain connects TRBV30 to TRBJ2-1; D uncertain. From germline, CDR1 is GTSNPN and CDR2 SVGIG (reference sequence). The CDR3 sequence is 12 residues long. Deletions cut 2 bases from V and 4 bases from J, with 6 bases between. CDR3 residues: CAWSLSYNEQFF. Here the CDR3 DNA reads TGTGCCTGGAGTCTCAGTTACAATGAGCAGTTCTTC.

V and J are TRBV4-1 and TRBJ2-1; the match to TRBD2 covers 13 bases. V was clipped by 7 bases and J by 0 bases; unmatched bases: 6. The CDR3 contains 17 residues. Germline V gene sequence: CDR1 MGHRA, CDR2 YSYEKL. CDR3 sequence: CASKATSGRSSYNEQFF. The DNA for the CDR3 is TGCGCCAGCAAAGCGACTAGCGGGAGGAGCTCCTACAATGAGCAGTTCTTC.

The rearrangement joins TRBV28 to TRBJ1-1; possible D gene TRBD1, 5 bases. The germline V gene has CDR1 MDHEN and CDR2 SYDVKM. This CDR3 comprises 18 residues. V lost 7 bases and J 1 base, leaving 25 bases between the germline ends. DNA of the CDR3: TGTGCCAGCACCTGGATATTGGGCAGGGTCTCCGAGAACACTGAAGCTTTCTTT. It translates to CASTWILGRVSENTEAFF. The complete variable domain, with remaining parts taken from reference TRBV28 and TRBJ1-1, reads DVKVTQSSRYLVKRTGEKVFLECVQDMDHENMFWYRQDPGLGLRLIYFSYDVKMKEKGDIPEGYSVSREKKERFSLILESASTNQTSMYLCASTWILGRVSENTEAFFGQGTRLTVV.

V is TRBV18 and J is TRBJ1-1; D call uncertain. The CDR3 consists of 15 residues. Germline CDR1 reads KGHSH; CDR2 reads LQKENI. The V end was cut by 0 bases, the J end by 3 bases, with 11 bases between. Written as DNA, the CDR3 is TGTGCCAGCTCACCACCTATATGGGCAGACACTGAAGCTTTCTTT. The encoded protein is CASSPPIWADTEAFF.

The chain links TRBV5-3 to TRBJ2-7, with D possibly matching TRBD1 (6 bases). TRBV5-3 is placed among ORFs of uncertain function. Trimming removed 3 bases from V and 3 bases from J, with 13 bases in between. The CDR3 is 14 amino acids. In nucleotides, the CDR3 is TGTGCCAGAAGCTATCCGGACAGCAACTACGAGCAGTACTTC. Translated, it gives CARSYPDSNYEQYF.

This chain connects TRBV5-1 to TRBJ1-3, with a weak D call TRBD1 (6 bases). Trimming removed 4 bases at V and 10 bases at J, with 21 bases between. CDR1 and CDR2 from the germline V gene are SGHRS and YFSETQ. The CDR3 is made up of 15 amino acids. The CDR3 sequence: CASSLRNSDQGTIYF. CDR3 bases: TGCGCCAGCAGCCTCAGGAATTCGGACCAGGGGACCATATATTTT.

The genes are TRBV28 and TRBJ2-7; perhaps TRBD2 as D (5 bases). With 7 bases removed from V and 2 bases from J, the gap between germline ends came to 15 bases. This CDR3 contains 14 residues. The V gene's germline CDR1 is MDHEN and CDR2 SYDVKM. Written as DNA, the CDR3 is TGTGCCAGCAATTATCGGGAAAAGGCCTACGAGCAGTACTTC. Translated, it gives CASNYREKAYEQYF.

CDR3 loop: CASSLGLDSTDTQYF. Written as DNA, the CDR3 is TGTGCCAGCAGCCTCGGACTAGACAGCACAGATACGCAGTATTTT. The rearrangement uses TRBV9 and TRBJ2-3; 7 positions agree with TRBD2. The CDR3 is 15 amino acids. CDR1 is SGDLS and CDR2 is YYNGEE in the germline V gene. J was trimmed by 0 bases and V by 4 bases; bases with no gene match: 5.

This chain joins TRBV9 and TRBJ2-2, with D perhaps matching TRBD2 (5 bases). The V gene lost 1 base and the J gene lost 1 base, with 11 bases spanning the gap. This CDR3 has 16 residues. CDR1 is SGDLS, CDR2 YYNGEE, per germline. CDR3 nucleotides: TGTGCCAGCAGCGTATCTGGACGGGAGAACACCGGGGAGCTGTTTTTT. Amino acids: CASSVSGRENTGELFF. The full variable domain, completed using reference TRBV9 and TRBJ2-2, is DSGVTQTPKHLITATGQRVTLRCSPRSGDLSVYWYQQSLDQGLQFLIQYYNGEERAKGNILERFSAQQFPDLHSELNLSSLELGDSALYFCASSVSGRENTGELFFGEGSRLTVL.

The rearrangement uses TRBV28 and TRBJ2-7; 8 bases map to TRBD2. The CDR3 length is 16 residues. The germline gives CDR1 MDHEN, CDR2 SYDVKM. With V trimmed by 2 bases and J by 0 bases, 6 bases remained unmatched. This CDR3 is CASSLVRRGASYEQYF. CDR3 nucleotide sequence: TGTGCCAGCAGTTTAGTAAGGCGGGGGGCCTCCTACGAGCAGTACTTC. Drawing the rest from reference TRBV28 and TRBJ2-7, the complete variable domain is DVKVTQSSRYLVKRTGEKVFLECVQDMDHENMFWYRQDPGLGLRLIYFSYDVKMKEKGDIPEGYSVSREKKERFSLILESASTNQTSMYLCASSLVRRGASYEQYFGPGTRLTVT.

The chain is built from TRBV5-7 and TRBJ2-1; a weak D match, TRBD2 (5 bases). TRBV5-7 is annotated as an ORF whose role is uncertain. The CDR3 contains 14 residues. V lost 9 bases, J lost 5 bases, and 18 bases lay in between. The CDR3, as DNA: TGTGCCACCAAGTGTGAGCGGATGAACAATGAGCAGTTCTTC. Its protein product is CATKCERMNNEQFF.

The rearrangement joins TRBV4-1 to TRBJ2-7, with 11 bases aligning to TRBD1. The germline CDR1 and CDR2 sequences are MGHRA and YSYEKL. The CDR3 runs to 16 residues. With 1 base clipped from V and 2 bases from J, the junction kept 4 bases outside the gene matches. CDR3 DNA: TGCGCCAGCAGCCAAGCTCCGGGACAGGGGGCCTACGAGCAGTACTTC. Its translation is CASSQAPGQGAYEQYF.

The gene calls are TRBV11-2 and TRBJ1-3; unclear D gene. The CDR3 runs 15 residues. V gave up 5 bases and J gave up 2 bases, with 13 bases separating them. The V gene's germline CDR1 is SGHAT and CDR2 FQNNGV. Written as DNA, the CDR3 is TGTGCCAGCAGCCCTATCGGAGGTGCTGGAAACACCATATATTTT. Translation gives CASSPIGGAGNTIYF.